This T cell receptor (beta chain) was retrieved from a study of OX40 agonist ivuxolimab in advanced cancers. About the research overall: Ivuxolimab is a fully human IgG2 antibody that activates OX40 (CD134). Partial responses occurred in three patients (one hepatocellular carcinoma, two cutaneous melanoma).

Produced via immunoSEQ multiplex PCR; TCRdb's table is partial and in-frame only. The sample shows tens of thousands of clones, roughly nine tenths of them seen only once. Study results and limitations: Expanded peripheral T-cell antigen specificity went undetermined. Average numbers of expanded clones were greater in CD8+ T cells than in CD4+.

Comments on this clone: Its matching antigen is unknown.

Germline CDR1 SGHRS, CDR2 YFSETQ. V shed 4 bases and J shed 5 bases, with 13 bases lying between them. CDR3 length: 13 amino acids. The chain has TRBV5-1 and TRBJ2-7, with D possibly TRBD2 on 6 matching bases. Sequenced material: CD4+ or CD8+ T cells sorted from blood, taken in a trial of the OX40 agonist ivuxolimab. The source is an adult with an advanced solid tumor such as melanoma, head and neck, liver or kidney cancer. The CDR3 spells CASSPLTSNEQYF. CDR3 nucleotides: TGCGCCAGCAGCCCCCTGACTAGTAACGAGCAGTACTTC.